This TCR beta chain was captured by sequencing in a study of response to subunit inactivated influenza vaccine. This CDR3 has 14 amino acids. V was clipped by 1 base and J by 7 bases, with 10 bases between them. Germline CDR1 and CDR2: LNHNV and YYDKDF (reference sequence). Overall study findings and caveats: It was the authors' suggestion that each seasonal influenza vaccination recruits few new T cells.

TCRdb reprocessed the RT-PCR reads via MiXCR and lists one record per CDR3 protein. The sample comprises around 580,000 distinct CDR3 sequences, 12% of which are singletons, and about a tenth rests with the top ten. There are many counts of this clonotype. The antigen remains unidentified. Sequencing was performed on PBMCs from blood, taken on the day of vaccination. The source is a man aged 50 to 60 who received an inactivated influenza vaccine. The chain uses TRBV15 and TRBJ2-2; tentative D call: TRBD1 (5 bases). Written as DNA, the CDR3 is TGTGCCACCAGCAGAGCGCAGGGTCACGGGGAGCTGTTTTTT. Translation: CATSRAQGHGELFF.